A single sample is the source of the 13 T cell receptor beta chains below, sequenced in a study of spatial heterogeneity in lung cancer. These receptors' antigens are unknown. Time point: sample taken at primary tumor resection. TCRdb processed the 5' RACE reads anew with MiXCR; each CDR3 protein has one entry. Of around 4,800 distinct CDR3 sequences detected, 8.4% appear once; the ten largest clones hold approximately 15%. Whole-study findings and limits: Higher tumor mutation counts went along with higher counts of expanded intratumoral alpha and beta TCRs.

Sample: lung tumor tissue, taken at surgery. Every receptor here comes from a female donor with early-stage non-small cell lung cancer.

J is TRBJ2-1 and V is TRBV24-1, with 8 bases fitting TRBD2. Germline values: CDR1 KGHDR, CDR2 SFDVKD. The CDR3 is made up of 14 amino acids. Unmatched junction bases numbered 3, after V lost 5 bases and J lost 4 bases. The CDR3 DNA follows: TGTGCCACCAGTGTACTAGCGGAGTACAATGAGCAGTTCTTC. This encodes CATSVLAEYNEQFF.

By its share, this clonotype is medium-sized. The DNA of the CDR3 is TGTGCCAGCACCGACCGGGGCCTTAATGAAAAACTGTTTTTT. This encodes CASTDRGLNEKLFF. The chain is built from TRBV6-6 and TRBJ1-4; weak D call: TRBD1 (5 bases). The CDR3 spans 14 residues. V was shortened by 7 bases and J by 4 bases, with 13 bases between the two germline ends. CDR1 is MNHNY, CDR2 SVGAGI, per germline (reference sequence).

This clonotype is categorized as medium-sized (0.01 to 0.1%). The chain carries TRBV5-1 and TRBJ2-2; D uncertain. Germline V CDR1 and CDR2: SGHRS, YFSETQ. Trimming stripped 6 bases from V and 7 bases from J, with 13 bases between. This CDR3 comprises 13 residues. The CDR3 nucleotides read TGCGCCAGCAATCGTCCGCCCAGCGGGGAGCTGTTTTTT. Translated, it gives CASNRPPSGELFF.

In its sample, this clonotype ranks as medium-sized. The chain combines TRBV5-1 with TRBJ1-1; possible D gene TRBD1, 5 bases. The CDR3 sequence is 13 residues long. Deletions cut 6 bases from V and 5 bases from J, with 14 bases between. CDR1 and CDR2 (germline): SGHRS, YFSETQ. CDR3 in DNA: TGCGCCAGCACCCTGGGGCCGGCTACTGAAGCTTTCTTT. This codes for CASTLGPATEAFF. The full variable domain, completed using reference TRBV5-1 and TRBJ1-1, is KAGVTQTPRYLIKTRGQQVTLSCSPISGHRSVSWYQQTPGQGLQFLFEYFSETQRNKGNFPGRFSGRQFSNSRSEMNVSTLELGDSALYLCASTLGPATEAFFGQGTRLTVV.

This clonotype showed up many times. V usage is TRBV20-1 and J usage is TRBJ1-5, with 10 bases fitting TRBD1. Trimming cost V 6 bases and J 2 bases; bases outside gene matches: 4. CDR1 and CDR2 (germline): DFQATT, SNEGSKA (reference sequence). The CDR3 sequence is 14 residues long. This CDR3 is CSAGQGPGNQPQHF. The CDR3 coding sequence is TGCAGTGCGGGACAGGGGCCGGGCAATCAGCCCCAGCATTTT.

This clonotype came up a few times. The CDR3 DNA reads TGTGCCAGCAGCCCGGGTCTCACGAACAATGAGCAGTTCTTC. As protein: CASSPGLTNNEQFF. The gene calls are TRBV7-8 and TRBJ2-1; the D is unclear. Germline CDR1 reads SGHVS; CDR2 reads FQNEAQ. V gave up 5 bases and J gave up 5 bases, with 13 bases separating them. This CDR3 has 14 residues.

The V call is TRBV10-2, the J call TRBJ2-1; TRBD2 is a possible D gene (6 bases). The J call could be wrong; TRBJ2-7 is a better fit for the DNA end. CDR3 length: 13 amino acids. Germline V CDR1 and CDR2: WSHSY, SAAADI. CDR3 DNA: TGCGCCAGCCGCGGTAGCGGATACAATGAGCAGTACTTC. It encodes CASRGSGYNEQYF.

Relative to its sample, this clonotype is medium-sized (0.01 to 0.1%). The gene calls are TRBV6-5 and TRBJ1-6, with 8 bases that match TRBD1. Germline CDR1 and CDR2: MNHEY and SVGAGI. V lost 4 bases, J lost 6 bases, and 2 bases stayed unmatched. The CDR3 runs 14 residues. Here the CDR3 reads CASSSQGANSPLHF. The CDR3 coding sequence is TGTGCCAGCAGTTCCCAGGGGGCTAATTCACCCCTCCACTTT.

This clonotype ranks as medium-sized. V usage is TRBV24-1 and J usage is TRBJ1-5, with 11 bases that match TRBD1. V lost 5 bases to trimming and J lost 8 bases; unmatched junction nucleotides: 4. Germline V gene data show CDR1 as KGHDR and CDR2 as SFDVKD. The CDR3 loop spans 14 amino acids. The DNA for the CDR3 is TGTGCCACCAGTGGGACAGGGGGCGCGGAGCCCCAGCATTTT. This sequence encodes CATSGTGGAEPQHF.

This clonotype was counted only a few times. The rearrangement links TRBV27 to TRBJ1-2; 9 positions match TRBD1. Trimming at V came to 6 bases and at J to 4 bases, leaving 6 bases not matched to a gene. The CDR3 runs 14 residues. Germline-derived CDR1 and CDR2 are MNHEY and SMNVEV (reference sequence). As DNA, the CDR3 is TGTGCCAGCAGACAAGTACAGGGGGCCTATGGCTACACCTTC. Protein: CASRQVQGAYGYTF.

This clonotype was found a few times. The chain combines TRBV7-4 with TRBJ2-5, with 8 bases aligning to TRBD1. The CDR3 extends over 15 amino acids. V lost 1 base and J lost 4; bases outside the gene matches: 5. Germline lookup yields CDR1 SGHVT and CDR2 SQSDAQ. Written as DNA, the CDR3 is TGTGCCAGCAGCTTAGGGCTCAGGGGGCGAGAGACCCAGTACTTC. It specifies CASSLGLRGRETQYF.

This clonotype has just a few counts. The CDR3 protein is CSASGRNGYTF. The CDR3 nucleotides are TGCAGTGCATCTGGGAGGAACGGCTACACCTTC. The gene calls are TRBV20-1 and TRBJ1-2; D is undetermined. CDR1 and CDR2 (germline): DFQATT, SNEGSKA (reference sequence). The CDR3 has 11 amino acids. Between the trimmed V and J ends, which lost 6 bases and 8 bases, there was a span of 13 bases.

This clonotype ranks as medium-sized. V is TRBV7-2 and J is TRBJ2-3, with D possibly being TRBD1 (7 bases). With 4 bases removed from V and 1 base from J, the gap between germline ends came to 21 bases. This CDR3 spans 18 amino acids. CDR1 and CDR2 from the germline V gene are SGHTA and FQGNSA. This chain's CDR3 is CASSSPPSRGAGTDTQYF. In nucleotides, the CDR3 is TGTGCCAGCAGCTCCCCCCCGTCCAGGGGGGCGGGCACAGATACGCAGTATTTT.